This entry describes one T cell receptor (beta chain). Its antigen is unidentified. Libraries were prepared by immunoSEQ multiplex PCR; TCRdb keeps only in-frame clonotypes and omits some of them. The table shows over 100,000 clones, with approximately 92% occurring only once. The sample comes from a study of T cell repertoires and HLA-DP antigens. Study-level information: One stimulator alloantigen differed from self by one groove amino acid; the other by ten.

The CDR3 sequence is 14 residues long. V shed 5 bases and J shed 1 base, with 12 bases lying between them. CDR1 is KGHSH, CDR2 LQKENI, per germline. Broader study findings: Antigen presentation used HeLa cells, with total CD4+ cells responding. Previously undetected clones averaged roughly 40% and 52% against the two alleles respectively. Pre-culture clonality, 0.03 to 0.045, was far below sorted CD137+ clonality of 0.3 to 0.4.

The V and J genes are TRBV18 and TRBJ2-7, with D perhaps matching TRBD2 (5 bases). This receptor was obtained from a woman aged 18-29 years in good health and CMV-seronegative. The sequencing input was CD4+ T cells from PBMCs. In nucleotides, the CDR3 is TGTGCCAGCTCAGTAGCGCAAGAATCCTACGAGCAGTACTTC. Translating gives CASSVAQESYEQYF.